A single sample gave rise to the 26 T cell receptor beta chains below, sequenced in a study of tumor-infiltrating lymphocytes in glioblastoma multiforme. Three nested ARM-PCR rounds with V-beta and C-beta primers built TCRB libraries. TCRdb re-analysed the multiplex PCR reads in MiXCR, keeping a single row per CDR3 protein. The sample yields about 13,000 distinct CDR3 sequences, 66% seen once. The sequencing input was brain tumor tissue. These receptors were collected from a male donor with glioblastoma.

CDR3 coding DNA: TGTGCCATCAGTGAGGGGGGCGTCACAGATACGCAGTATTTT. Translated: CAISEGGVTDTQYF. The genes are TRBV10-3 and TRBJ2-3; tentatively, D is TRBD1 (6 bases). The germline CDR1 and CDR2 sequences are ENHRY and SYGVKD. This CDR3 has 14 residues. The V and J ends lost 2 bases and 2 bases respectively, with 8 bases between them.

As concerns this clonotype: At one boundary the junction diverges from the germline segment, which might be a read error. The chain combines TRBV11-2 with TRBJ2-2; the match to TRBD1 covers 12 bases. The CDR3 is 15 amino acids. Germline V gene lookup returns CDR1 SGHAT and CDR2 FQNNGV. The chain's CDR3 is CPSSPGTGGRGELFF. The CDR3 DNA is TGCCCCAGCAGCCCCGGGACAGGGGGCAGAGGGGAGCTATTTTTT.

The chain carries TRBV6-6 and TRBJ2-5, with D maybe TRBD2 (5 bases). V lost 11 bases to trimming and J lost 3 bases, with 25 bases between them. CDR1 and CDR2 from the germline V gene are MNHNY and SVGAGI (reference sequence). CDR3 length equals 16 residues. CDR3 bases: TGTGCCGACACCTACGGTATTGGCATGGGAGAAGAGACCCAGTACTTC. It is translated as CADTYGIGMGEETQYF.

This clonotype has a single count. The gene calls are TRBV1 and TRBJ2-7; the D call of TRBD2 is as the table states it, not checked on the DNA. TRBV1 is flagged as a pseudogene. There are 17 residues in the CDR3. Written as DNA, the CDR3 is TGCACCGGCAGCCAATCGGGACTAGCGGGTCATTACTACGAGCAGTACTTC. Its translation: CTGSQSGLAGHYYEQYF.

V gene TRBV4-3 combines with J gene TRBJ1-5; D ambiguous. There are 17 residues in the CDR3. CDR1 LGHNA and CDR2 YSLEER come from the germline V gene. Trimming shortened V by 0 bases and J by 4 bases, and 16 bases separated the two germline ends. The CDR3 nucleotides read TGCGCCAGCAGCCAAGATTCGATTGAAGGGTATAATCAGCCCCAGCATTTT. Amino acids: CASSQDSIEGYNQPQHF.

The chain carries TRBV25-1 and TRBJ2-2; D gene uncertain. Germline values: CDR1 MGHDK, CDR2 SYGVNS. Trimming took off 4 bases at V and 4 bases at J, with 19 bases between the two ends. The CDR3 is 17 residues long. The CDR3 coding sequence is TGTGCCAGCAGTGCCCAAGAAGTGCGCCTCGGCACCGGGGAGCTGTTTTTT. This translates into CASSAQEVRLGTGELFF.

With respect to this clonotype: Since the CDR3 does not end with the conserved phenylalanine or tryptophan, this likely comes from a read error. The V gene is TRBV29-1, the J gene TRBJ1-6; TRBD1 might be the D (6 bases). The CDR3 length is 13 residues. Germline CDR1 and CDR2: SQVTM and ANQGSEA. The CDR3 coding sequence is TGTAGCGTTGCCAGGGACATAGAATCACCCCTCCACTCT. The encoded protein is CSVARDIESPLHS.

With respect to this clonotype: At one boundary the junction diverges from the germline segment, which might be a read error. V usage is TRBV11-3 and J usage is TRBJ2-3; D unclear. The CDR3 sequence is 13 residues long. Germline loops: CDR1 SGHNT, CDR2 YENEEA. The CDR3 bases are TGTGCTAGCAGCTTAAGAAGCACAGATACGCAGTATTTT. It translates to CASSLRSTDTQYF.

About this clonotype: One junction end disagrees with the germline gene, perhaps due to a read error. The chain recombines TRBV13 with TRBJ2-1; 9 bases map to TRBD2. CDR1 and CDR2 from the germline V gene are PRHDT and FYEKMQ (reference sequence). This CDR3 comprises 16 residues. In DNA, the CDR3 is TGTGCTAGCAGCACCCGACTAGCGGAGCGTCACAATGGGCAGTTCTTC. Protein: CASSTRLAERHNGQFF.

A word on this clonotype: Given a much more abundant clone one base away, this may be a read error. The chain links TRBV6-2 or TRBV6-3 to TRBJ2-2; 7 positions agree with TRBD1. CDR1 MNHEY and CDR2 SVGEGT come from the germline V gene. The CDR3 extends over 13 amino acids. CDR3 nucleotide sequence: TGTACCAGCAGTAGACAGGGCGCCGGGGAGCTGTTTTTT. Translated: CTSSRQGAGELFF.

This clonotype was recorded a few times. This chain joins TRBV29-1 and TRBJ2-3, with D perhaps TRBD1 or TRBD2 (5 bases each). Germline V CDR1 and CDR2: SQVTM, ANQGSEA. CDR3 size: 13 residues. Trimming took off 3 bases at V and 7 bases at J, with 14 bases between the two ends. CDR3 amino acids: CSVEILGVNTQYF. The CDR3 coding sequence is TGCAGCGTTGAGATCTTGGGGGTTAATACGCAGTATTTT.

The chain recombines TRBV11-1 with TRBJ2-1; TRBD2 might be the D (7 bases). V gave up 5 bases and J gave up 5 bases, with 19 bases separating them. Germline-derived CDR1 and CDR2 are SGHAT and FQDESV (reference sequence). The CDR3 length is 16 residues. The CDR3 loop reads CASSPRRGGENNEQFF. CDR3 DNA sequence: TGTGCCAGCAGCCCCAGGAGGGGGGGGGAAAACAATGAGCAGTTCTTC.

On this clonotype itself: An end of the junction differs from the germline gene, which may be a read error. The chain has TRBV6-1 and TRBJ2-1; possibly TRBD1 for D (6 bases). In germline, CDR1 is MNHNS, CDR2 SASEGT. The CDR3 is 15 amino acids. CDR3 bases: TGTGCCAGCAGTGACCAGGACAGATCGTACAATGAGAAGTTCTTC. Protein: CASSDQDRSYNEKFF.

In regard to this clonotype: Without the conserved terminal phenylalanine or tryptophan, this CDR3 likely stems from a read error. The gene calls are TRBV12-3 or TRBV12-4 and TRBJ2-7; D possibly corresponds to TRBD2 (6 bases). The germline V and J ends were trimmed by 4 bases and 10 bases, with 14 bases remaining between them. The length of the CDR3 is 12 residues. CDR3 in amino acids: CASSSRPGEQYL. Here the CDR3 DNA reads TGTGCCAGCAGTTCAAGGCCGGGAGAACAGTACCTC.

To note about this clonotype: The junction differs from germline at one of its ends, possibly a read error. The V and J genes are TRBV6-5 and TRBJ1-1; unclear D gene. This CDR3 region has 14 residues. The germline CDR1 and CDR2 sequences are MNHEY and SVGAGI. CDR3 amino acids: CSSSYQEEGTEAFF. As DNA, the CDR3 is TGTTCCAGCAGTTATCAAGAAGAGGGCACTGAAGCTTTCTTT.

The chain is built from TRBV11-2 and TRBJ2-3; the match to TRBD1 covers 8 bases. The J segment lost 12 bases and the V segment lost 2 bases, leaving 13 bases of the junction unmatched. CDR1 and CDR2 from the germline V gene are SGHAT and FQNNGV. This CDR3 contains 15 residues. In nucleotides, the CDR3 is TGTGCCAGCAGCTTACAGGGGGCGTGGATAGATATACAGTATTTT. Translated, it gives CASSLQGAWIDIQYF.

This clonotype was seen repeatedly, ten times or more. V is TRBV15 and J is TRBJ2-5; maybe TRBD2 (6 bases). Between the trimmed V and J ends, which lost 1 base and 2 bases, there was a span of 11 bases. The CDR3 consists of 15 residues. Germline V gives CDR1 LNHNV, CDR2 YYDKDF (reference sequence). This CDR3 is CATSRVAVKQETQYF. The CDR3 coding sequence is TGTGCCACCAGCAGAGTAGCGGTCAAACAAGAGACCCAGTACTTC.

Concerning this clonotype itself: Mismatch with germline at one junction end may stem from a read error. The V and J genes are TRBV20-1 and TRBJ2-5; D may be TRBD1 (5 bases). The CDR3 contains 13 residues. The germline CDR1 and CDR2 sequences are DFQATT and SNEGSKA (reference sequence). Here the CDR3 DNA reads TGCAGTGCTCATCGACAGCCCCAAGAGACCCATTACTTC. It specifies CSAHRQPQETHYF.

Points on this clonotype: Likely a read error: the CDR3 ends without its conserved phenylalanine or tryptophan. No DNA is shown, since the ends of the CDR3 on it are uncertain; the CDR3 is the one TCRdb lists. This rearrangement joins TRBV2 to TRBJ2-4; the table assigns TRBD1, which was not confirmed against the DNA. Germline loops: CDR1 SNHLY, CDR2 FYNNEI. The CDR3 totals 15 residues, both ends included. The CDR3 sequence is CASSAPELVPGIQHS.

V and J are TRBV20-1 and TRBJ2-7; 9 positions agree with TRBD2. CDR3 length: 15 amino acids. With 1 base clipped from V and 2 bases from J, the junction kept 6 bases outside the gene matches. Germline V lookup: CDR1 DFQATT, CDR2 SNEGSKA (reference sequence). In DNA, the CDR3 is TGCAGTGCTAGAGGGAGCGGGGGGCTTACCTACGAGCAGTACTTC. This encodes CSARGSGGLTYEQYF.

Details on this clonotype: A read error may produce the germline difference seen at one junction end. The chain combines TRBV7-9 with TRBJ2-5; TRBD2 matches at 10 bases. CDR3 size: 17 residues. CDR1 SEHNR and CDR2 FQNEAQ come from the germline V gene (reference sequence). The CDR3 sequence is CASNPPIVAGGREIQYF. In nucleotides, the CDR3 is TGTGCCAGCAACCCCCCCATAGTAGCGGGAGGACGAGAGATCCAGTACTTC.

A note on this clonotype: A much bigger clone sits one base away, suggesting this may be a read error. The J gene is TRBJ1-2, the V gene TRBV7-9; D possibly corresponds to TRBD1 (5 bases). This CDR3 comprises 14 residues. Looked up from germline, CDR1 is SEHNR and CDR2 is FQNEAQ (reference sequence). Trimming took off 0 bases at V and 6 bases at J, with 11 bases between the two ends. The CDR3 DNA follows: TGTGCCAGCAGCTTAGCACAGGTCGGCAATGGCTACACCTTC. Protein product: CASSLAQVGNGYTF.

In regard to this clonotype: A junction boundary mismatches the germline segment, possibly from a read error. The gene calls are TRBV5-4 and TRBJ2-4, with 8 bases fitting TRBD1. The germline V gene has CDR1 SGHNT and CDR2 YYREEE (reference sequence). The CDR3 runs 15 residues. This chain's CDR3 is CASSRDGTGYNIHYF. In nucleotides, the CDR3 is TGTGCCAGCAGCAGGGACGGGACAGGATACAACATTCATTACTTT. The variable domain in full, completed from reference TRBV5-4 and TRBJ2-4, reads ETGVTQSPTHLIKTRGQQVTLRCSSQSGHNTVSWYQQALGQGPQFIFQYYREEENGRGNFPPRFSGLQFPNYSSELNVNALELDDSALYLCASSRDGTGYNIHYFGAGTRLSVL.

This clonotype was seen just once. Germline is not matched at one junction end, which may reflect a read error. The chain uses TRBV10-2 and TRBJ2-1; 10 bases fit TRBD2. In germline, CDR1 is WSHSY, CDR2 SAAADI. The CDR3 length is 14 residues. The CDR3 nucleotides read TGCGAGAGCATGGCTAGCGGGAGAGGCAATGAGCTGTTCTTC. Its protein is CESMASGRGNELFF.

By proportion, this clonotype is medium-sized (0.01 to 0.1%). The V and J genes are TRBV20-1 and TRBJ2-3, with a possible D match to TRBD1 (6 bases). Germline V gene sequence: CDR1 DFQATT, CDR2 SNEGSKA (reference sequence). V was clipped by 3 bases and J by 0 bases, with 13 bases between them. This CDR3 spans 15 amino acids. The CDR3 DNA follows: TGCAGTGCTAGGTCCAGGGGAAGGAGCACAGATACGCAGTATTTT. The encoded protein is CSARSRGRSTDTQYF.

This sequence joins TRBV5-5 and TRBJ2-1, with unresolved D. The CDR3 totals 12 residues. Between the trimmed V and J ends, which lost 0 bases and 7 bases, there was a span of 5 bases. The germline V gene encodes CDR1 SGHKS and CDR2 YYEKEE (reference sequence). The CDR3 nucleotides are TGTGCCAGCAGCTTGGCCGGGAATGAGCAGTTCTTC. Amino acids: CASSLAGNEQFF.